The 31 T cell receptor beta chains below were found in one sample sequenced in a study of T cells in narcolepsy. TCRdb's table, derived via immunoSEQ multiplex PCR, lists solely in-frame clones and lacks some. Among around 30,000 clones listed, under 85% were seen once. The specimen was CD45RA- memory CD4+ T cells from PBMCs. The receptors here all came from a human donor with narcolepsy.

This chain uses TRBV19 with TRBJ2-7; TRBD2 might be the D (5 bases). Trimming stripped 4 bases from V and 12 bases from J, with 16 bases between. CDR3 length: 12 amino acids. Germline V lookup: CDR1 LNHDA, CDR2 SQIVND (reference sequence). This CDR3 is CASSNAPPGLYF. The CDR3 region has the DNA TGTGCCAGTAGTAACGCCCCTCCGGGGTTGTACTTC. Combining the CDR3 with reference TRBV19 and TRBJ2-7 gives the whole variable domain DGGITQSPKYLFRKEGQNVTLSCEQNLNHDAMYWYRQDPGQGLRLIYYSQIVNDFQKGDIAEGYSVSREKKESFPLTVTSAQKNPTAFYLCASSNAPPGLYFGPGTRLTVT.

The rearrangement uses TRBV10-2 and TRBJ1-3; 9 nucleotides agree with TRBD1. Looked up from germline, CDR1 is WSHSY and CDR2 is SAAADI. V gave up 5 bases and J gave up 2 bases; unmatched junction bases: 4. This CDR3 region has 15 residues. DNA for the CDR3: TGCGCCAGCAGTCCAACAGGGGGCCCTGGAAACACCATATATTTT. Its protein product is CASSPTGGPGNTIYF.

The chain couples TRBV6-1 to TRBJ2-2, with no clear D. Germline V gives CDR1 MNHNS, CDR2 SASEGT. The CDR3 sequence is 13 residues long. Trimming took 4 bases from V and 6 from J, leaving 9 bases between them. Written as DNA, the CDR3 is TGTGCCAGCAGTGGTCTGCAAGCCGGGGAGCTGTTTTTT. This gives the protein CASSGLQAGELFF.

The CDR3 DNA reads as TGCAGCGTTGATCTCAATCAGGGCCCATATAGGTCCCCCAACTATGGCTACACCTTC. Protein sequence: CSVDLNQGPYRSPNYGYTF. The chain links TRBV29-1 to TRBJ1-2; tentatively, D is TRBD1 (5 bases). The CDR3 extends over 19 amino acids. Per germline, CDR1 SQVTM and CDR2 ANQGSEA. V was clipped by 3 bases and J by 2 bases, with 28 bases between them.

V gene TRBV6-5 combines with J gene TRBJ1-5, with 10 bases aligning to TRBD1. The CDR3 extends over 15 amino acids. From germline, CDR1 is MNHEY and CDR2 SVGAGI. V shed 6 bases and J 5 bases; nucleotides not matched to a gene: 7. Here the CDR3 reads CASSSGQGGDQPQHF. The CDR3, as DNA: TGTGCCAGCAGCTCAGGACAGGGGGGGGATCAGCCCCAGCATTTT.

The chain uses TRBV27 and TRBJ1-4, with TRBD1 matching over 9 bases. The germline V gene has CDR1 MNHEY and CDR2 SMNVEV (reference sequence). Germline trimming cut 5 bases from V and 5 bases from J; bases unmatched to any gene: 9. The CDR3 runs 16 residues. In DNA form, the CDR3 reads TGTGCCAGCAGTAGGGACGGGACAGGGTTAAATGAAAAACTGTTTTTT. As protein: CASSRDGTGLNEKLFF.

The chain uses TRBV7-6 and TRBJ1-4; D may be TRBD1 (5 bases). V lost 1 base and J 5 bases, leaving 8 bases between the germline ends. Looked up from germline, CDR1 is SGHVS and CDR2 is FNYEAQ. CDR3 size: 14 residues. CDR3 nucleotides: TGTGCCAGCAGCTTAGTGGGGGGGAATGAAAAACTGTTTTTT. Its translation is CASSLVGGNEKLFF.

The CDR3 DNA reads TGTGCCAGTAGTCCCCTTTGGGGGGTTAGCGAGACCCAGTACTTC. Protein sequence: CASSPLWGVSETQYF. V gene TRBV19 combines with J gene TRBJ2-5; D is perhaps TRBD2 (6 bases). The CDR3 has 15 amino acids. V gave up 5 bases and J gave up 5 bases, with 18 bases separating them. Germline assignment: CDR1 LNHDA and CDR2 SQIVND (reference sequence).

This clone was seen once. The V call is TRBV5-4, the J call TRBJ2-7; 7 nucleotides match TRBD2. V shed 6 bases and J 3 bases; nucleotides not matched to a gene: 12. Germline CDR1 reads SGHNT; CDR2 reads YYREEE (reference sequence). CDR3 size: 15 residues. CDR3 sequence (DNA): TGTGCCAGCAACGCCAAGGGATCGGGGGGCTACGAGCAGTACTTC. Encoded protein: CASNAKGSGGYEQYF.

As for this clone: Different DNA sequences within this sample yield the same CDR3. The rearrangement links TRBV2 to TRBJ1-5; TRBD1 aligns across 9 bases. Trimming removed 5 bases from V and 4 bases from J; junction bases left unmatched: 6. This CDR3 contains 15 residues. The V gene's germline CDR1 is SNHLY and CDR2 FYNNEI. Here the CDR3 reads CASSPWTGANQPQHF. The CDR3 nucleotides are TGTGCCAGCAGTCCCTGGACAGGGGCGAATCAGCCCCAGCATTTT.

The chain combines TRBV29-1 with TRBJ2-3; 7 bases are a match to TRBD1. Germline CDR1 is SQVTM and CDR2 is ANQGSEA. Germline trimming cut 3 bases from V and 9 bases from J; bases unmatched to any gene: 12. This CDR3 contains 14 residues. The DNA for the CDR3 is TGCAGCGTTGAGAAGCAGGGGGTCCCTGAAACGCAGTATTTT. Translating gives CSVEKQGVPETQYF.

This chain links TRBV6-4 with TRBJ2-3; D ambiguous. The V end lost 3 bases, the J end lost 1 base, and 8 bases lay between the germline ends. The CDR3 contains 14 residues. Germline values: CDR1 MRHNA, CDR2 SNTAGT. The DNA of the CDR3 is TGTGCCAGCAGTGAGTTGGGCCGCACAGATACGCAGTATTTT. Translation: CASSELGRTDTQYF.

This clone was seen a single time. The chain has TRBV5-6 and TRBJ2-5, with D tentatively TRBD1 or TRBD2 (5 bases each). The germline V gene has CDR1 SGHDT and CDR2 YYEEEE. This CDR3 contains 15 residues. V was trimmed by 4 bases and J by 7 bases, leaving 20 bases between them. The CDR3 bases are TGTGCCAGCAGCCCCGGGACGGGACGGGCAGGGACCCAGTACTTC. Translation gives CASSPGTGRAGTQYF.

The CDR3 reads CASGSPGGPYNEQFF. CDR3 coding DNA: TGTGCTAGTGGTTCCCCAGGGGGGCCCTACAATGAGCAGTTCTTC. V usage is TRBV12-5 and J usage is TRBJ2-1; tentative D call: TRBD1 (7 bases). Trimming cost V 4 bases and J 2 bases, with 12 bases left between them. Germline lookup yields CDR1 LGHNT and CDR2 FRNRAP. The CDR3 is 15 amino acids.

This clone has just a few counts. The rearrangement links TRBV2 to TRBJ1-3; D may be TRBD1 (5 bases). Deletions cut 5 bases from V and 0 bases from J, with 14 bases between. Germline values: CDR1 SNHLY, CDR2 FYNNEI. The CDR3 sequence is 16 residues long. DNA for the CDR3: TGTGCCAGCAGTTACCTACAGGCAAACTCTGGAAACACCATATATTTT. Amino acids: CASSYLQANSGNTIYF.

The chain links TRBV11-2 to TRBJ1-1, with 7 bases identical to TRBD1. Germline CDR1 and CDR2: SGHAT and FQNNGV. Trimming at V came to 2 bases and at J to 5 bases, leaving 8 bases not matched to a gene. This CDR3 has 15 amino acids. The CDR3 coding sequence is TGTGCCAGCAGCTTAAAGACAGGGCAGGGAACTGAAGCTTTCTTT. Amino acids: CASSLKTGQGTEAFF.

This clone was observed a single time. The V gene is TRBV21-1, the J gene TRBJ2-7; TRBD1 reflects the table's D call only, with no check against the DNA. TRBV21-1 is marked as a pseudogene. The CDR3 is made up of 14 amino acids. The CDR3 DNA is TGTGCCAGCAGCACAAACAGGGGGGGTTGCGAGCAGTACTTC. This codes for CASSTNRGGCEQYF.

The chain carries TRBV6-6 and TRBJ1-2; 7 bases are a match to TRBD1. Germline values: CDR1 MNHNY, CDR2 SVGAGI (reference sequence). Trimming removed 0 bases from V and 7 bases from J; junction bases left unmatched: 8. The CDR3 is 15 amino acids. The CDR3 DNA is TGTGCCAGCAGTTACTCGAAAAGACAGGGTGGTGGCTACACCTTC. The encoded protein is CASSYSKRQGGGYTF.

V is TRBV18 and J is TRBJ1-5; possible D gene TRBD1, 5 bases. The length of the CDR3 is 17 residues. Germline lookup yields CDR1 KGHSH and CDR2 LQKENI. V lost 3 bases to trimming and J lost 7 bases, with 22 bases between them. The CDR3 here is CASSPRGYGRGIQPQHF. The CDR3 region has the DNA TGTGCCAGCTCACCCCGCGGATATGGGCGGGGGATCCAGCCCCAGCATTTT.

This chain joins TRBV7-8 and TRBJ1-2; TRBD1 aligns across 9 bases. V was clipped by 5 bases and J by 4 bases; unmatched bases: 8. CDR3 size: 15 residues. CDR1 and CDR2 from the germline V gene are SGHVS and FQNEAQ. The chain's CDR3 is CASSADRGATYGYTF. CDR3 nucleotide sequence: TGTGCCAGCAGCGCGGACAGGGGCGCTACCTATGGCTACACCTTC.

The rearrangement links TRBV7-9 to TRBJ1-6; D is unclear. The ends were cut back, 5 bases at V and 8 bases at J, with 13 bases in the middle. Per germline, CDR1 SEHNR and CDR2 FQNEAQ (reference sequence). This CDR3 spans 14 amino acids. CDR3 loop: CASSQDMLYSPLHF. The CDR3 coding sequence is TGTGCCAGCAGCCAAGACATGCTTTATTCACCCCTCCACTTT. The whole variable domain, remainder taken from reference TRBV7-9 and TRBJ1-6, is DTGVSQNPRHKITKRGQNVTFRCDPISEHNRLYWYRQTLGQGPEFLTYFQNEAQLEKSRLLSDRFSAERPKGSFSTLEIQRTEQGDSAMYLCASSQDMLYSPLHFGNGTRLTVT.

The V call is TRBV10-3, the J call TRBJ1-4, with D possibly TRBD1 on 6 matching bases. The length of the CDR3 is 14 residues. Looked up from germline, CDR1 is ENHRY and CDR2 is SYGVKD. Trimming removed 5 bases at V and 6 bases at J, with 13 bases between. Written as DNA, the CDR3 is TGTGCCATCAGTAAGACAGGCTGGGATGAAAAACTGTTTTTT. Encoded protein: CAISKTGWDEKLFF.

The rearrangement uses TRBV7-9 and TRBJ1-4, with 10 positions matching TRBD1. V shed 7 bases and J 11 bases; nucleotides not matched to a gene: 10. The germline gives CDR1 SEHNR, CDR2 FQNEAQ (reference sequence). The CDR3 is 14 amino acids. DNA for the CDR3: TGTGCCAGCACCCCAGGGACAGGGGTTTGGAAACTGTTTTTT. Its protein product is CASTPGTGVWKLFF.

The chain employs TRBV7-3 and TRBJ2-1, with TRBD2 as a possible D gene (6 bases). This CDR3 comprises 14 residues. Germline CDR1 and CDR2: SGHTA and FQGTGA. Trimming shortened V by 2 bases and J by 3 bases, and 8 bases separated the two germline ends. CDR3 nucleotides: TGTGCCAGCAGCTTATCTAGCGTCTACAATGAGCAGTTCTTC. It specifies CASSLSSVYNEQFF.

The J gene is TRBJ2-1, the V gene TRBV5-6, with TRBD2 identical over 8 bases. This CDR3 region has 15 residues. Unmatched junction bases numbered 6, after V lost 4 bases and J lost 3 bases. Germline lookup yields CDR1 SGHDT and CDR2 YYEEEE. The CDR3 here is CASSISGSLYNEQFF. In DNA, the CDR3 is TGTGCCAGCAGCATAAGCGGGAGCCTCTACAATGAGCAGTTCTTC.

This chain uses TRBV18 with TRBJ2-7; D is undetermined. V was pared by 0 bases and J by 0 bases, with 12 bases between. Per germline, CDR1 KGHSH and CDR2 LQKENI. This CDR3 contains 16 residues. The CDR3 spells CASSPPRLGNSYEQYF. In DNA, the CDR3 is TGTGCCAGCTCACCACCGAGGTTGGGGAACTCCTACGAGCAGTACTTC.

V usage is TRBV30 and J usage is TRBJ1-2, with D possibly being TRBD1 (6 bases). CDR1 and CDR2 (germline): GTSNPN, SVGIG (reference sequence). The V gene lost 4 bases and the J gene lost 8 bases, with 14 bases spanning the gap. The CDR3 consists of 12 residues. CDR3 sequence (DNA): TGTGCCTGGATGTTCGGGGGCCGGGGCTACACCTTC. Translating gives CAWMFGGRGYTF.

The chain recombines TRBV6-1 with TRBJ1-4; 8 bases fit TRBD1. Germline trimming cut 7 bases from V and 8 bases from J; bases unmatched to any gene: 6. Germline-derived CDR1 and CDR2 are MNHNS and SASEGT. The CDR3 length is 13 residues. This CDR3 reads CASMDRVGEKLFF. DNA for the CDR3: TGTGCCAGCATGGACAGGGTGGGGGAAAAACTGTTTTTT.

V usage is TRBV18 and J usage is TRBJ1-2; D is undetermined. Trimming shortened V by 2 bases and J by 7 bases, and 5 bases separated the two germline ends. Germline V gives CDR1 KGHSH, CDR2 LQKENI. This CDR3 spans 11 amino acids. DNA for the CDR3: TGTGCCAGCTCACCAGAAACTGGCTACACCTTC. It codes for CASSPETGYTF.

The rearrangement links TRBV6-1 to TRBJ2-3; the D is unclear. The V gene's germline CDR1 is MNHNS and CDR2 SASEGT. CDR3 size: 13 residues. Deletions cut 3 bases from V and 2 bases from J, with 6 bases between. CDR3 amino acids: CASSDQFTDTQYF. The CDR3, as DNA: TGTGCCAGCAGTGATCAGTTCACAGATACGCAGTATTTT.

The genes are TRBV10-3 and TRBJ1-3; D gene ambiguous. The CDR3 length is 17 residues. Germline V gives CDR1 ENHRY, CDR2 SYGVKD. The V end lost 2 bases, the J end lost 0 bases, and 14 bases lay between the germline ends. Here the CDR3 reads CAISESLFKSSGNTIYF. CDR3 sequence (DNA): TGTGCCATCAGTGAGAGCCTGTTTAAGAGCTCTGGAAACACCATATATTTT.